The 17 T cell receptor beta chains below come from one sample, sequenced in a study of graft-versus-host responses after intestinal transplantation. Their antigens remain unidentified. Some clones are missing from TCRdb's copy, which holds only in-frame ones; the method was immunoSEQ multiplex PCR. The data show about 94,000 clones, roughly nine tenths seen once. The sequences come from unstimulated CD8+ T cells sorted from spleen or lymph node cells, collected before intestinal transplant. The source is a human donor who received an intestinal transplant.

This clone was seen a single time. V gene TRBV15 combines with J gene TRBJ1-5; 9 bases map to TRBD1. Germline assignment: CDR1 LNHNV and CDR2 YYDKDF (reference sequence). V was pared by 2 bases and J by 4 bases, with 3 bases of the junction left unmatched. The CDR3 consists of 15 residues. CDR3 region: CATSRTGGGNQPQHF. Here the CDR3 DNA reads TGTGCCACCAGCAGAACAGGGGGCGGGAATCAGCCCCAGCATTTT.

The rearrangement links TRBV4-1 to TRBJ2-3; 7 nucleotides line up with TRBD1. This CDR3 has 15 amino acids. After removal of 4 bases from V and 4 bases from J, the junction contained 8 bases not matched to a gene. Germline V gene data show CDR1 as MGHRA and CDR2 as YSYEKL. As DNA, the CDR3 is TGCGCCAGCAGCCGAGAAGTCCAGGGGGCAGATACGCAGTATTTT. Translated: CASSREVQGADTQYF.

This clone came up once. J is TRBJ1-1 and V is TRBV6-5, with 7 bases identical to TRBD1. The CDR3 is 14 residues long. From germline, CDR1 is MNHEY and CDR2 SVGAGI. Trimming took 6 bases from V and 1 from J; bases not matched to a gene: 5. CDR3 DNA sequence: TGTGCCAGCAGCGCCCGGACAGGGAACACTGAAGCTTTCTTT. Protein sequence: CASSARTGNTEAFF.

The chain joins TRBV30 to TRBJ2-2, with 16 positions matching TRBD2. The junction had 9 bases not matched to a gene; V was cut back by 5 bases and J by 6 bases. CDR3 length: 17 amino acids. Per germline, CDR1 GTSNPN and CDR2 SVGIG (reference sequence). The CDR3 region is CAWEAGTSGRVAGELFF. The CDR3 DNA sequence: TGTGCCTGGGAAGCCGGGACTAGCGGGAGGGTGGCCGGGGAGCTGTTTTTT.

With regard to this clone: Other DNA sequences of this sample code for an identical CDR3. The rearrangement links TRBV4-3 to TRBJ2-3, with D possibly matching TRBD2 (6 bases). This CDR3 has 15 residues. Trimming pared 0 bases from V and 0 bases from J, leaving 7 bases between. The germline V gene has CDR1 LGHNA and CDR2 YSLEER. The CDR3 region has the DNA TGCGCCAGCAGCCAAGATGGGACTAGCACAGATACGCAGTATTTT. Encoded protein: CASSQDGTSTDTQYF.

With regard to this clone: The junction departs from germline at one end; a sequencing error may be responsible. This chain links TRBV4-1 with TRBJ2-5; D possibly corresponds to TRBD2 (6 bases). The length of the CDR3 is 15 residues. Germline lookup yields CDR1 MGHRA and CDR2 YSYEKL. The CDR3 reads CASSQGRWREEIQYF. The CDR3 region has the DNA TGCGCCAGCAGCCAAGGCCGGTGGAGGGAAGAGATCCAGTACTTC.

This chain links TRBV30 with TRBJ2-7; D uncertain. Looked up from germline, CDR1 is GTSNPN and CDR2 is SVGIG (reference sequence). The CDR3 loop spans 12 amino acids. Trimming left V 5 bases short and J 2 bases short, with 10 bases between. CDR3 in amino acids: CAWASGAYEQYF. CDR3 sequence (DNA): TGTGCCTGGGCCTCGGGTGCCTACGAGCAGTACTTC.

The rearrangement joins TRBV7-2 to TRBJ2-2; 11 bases are a match to TRBD2. The CDR3 is 15 amino acids. V trimming: 5 bases; J trimming: 8 bases; junction bases outside the gene matches: 7. The V gene's germline CDR1 is SGHTA and CDR2 FQGNSA. The CDR3 bases are TGTGCCAGCAGCGTATTAGCGGGGGGGCCTGGGGAGCTGTTTTTT. This encodes CASSVLAGGPGELFF.

V and J are TRBV7-9 and TRBJ2-1; the match to TRBD2 covers 13 bases. The germline V gene has CDR1 SEHNR and CDR2 FQNEAQ (reference sequence). The trim removed 5 bases at V and 9 bases at J, leaving 7 bases unmatched. The CDR3 length is 15 residues. The CDR3 DNA is TGTGCCAGCAGCCTCGGACTAGCGGGAGTCGGTGAGCAGTTCTTC. It translates to CASSLGLAGVGEQFF.

This clone appeared a single time. The CDR3 region is CASSVEGGDWGYTF. CDR3 sequence (DNA): TGTGCCAGCAGCGTAGAGGGCGGGGATTGGGGCTACACCTTC. The rearrangement links TRBV9 to TRBJ1-2; D remains unclear. Germline V gene sequence: CDR1 SGDLS, CDR2 YYNGEE. Trimming cost V 0 bases and J 8 bases, with 14 bases left between them. This CDR3 is 14 amino acids long.

V is TRBV29-1 and J is TRBJ2-4; 10 nucleotides match TRBD1. The CDR3 extends over 14 amino acids. CDR1 SQVTM and CDR2 ANQGSEA come from the germline V gene. For the CDR3, the DNA is TGCTGCTGCTTAAGGACAGGGGGCAAAAACATTCAGTACTTC. Protein product: CCCLRTGGKNIQYF. Full variable domain (missing parts from reference TRBV29-1 and TRBJ2-4): SAVISQKPSRDICQRGTSLTIQCQVDSQVTMMFWYRQQPGQSLTLIATANQGSEATYESGFVIDKFPISRPNLTFSTLTVSNMSPEDSSIYLCCCLRTGGKNIQYFGAGTRLSVL.

The CDR3 DNA is TGTGCCAGCATAGGACAGGGAAGCAATCAGCCCCAGCATTTT. It is translated as CASIGQGSNQPQHF. The rearrangement uses TRBV6-1 and TRBJ1-5; 8 bases are a match to TRBD1. The CDR3 is 14 amino acids. CDR1 is MNHNS, CDR2 SASEGT, per germline. Trimming took 7 bases from V and 1 from J; bases not matched to a gene: 3.

This rearrangement joins TRBV5-1 to TRBJ2-5; D is ambiguous. The CDR3 has 13 residues. CDR1 is SGHRS, CDR2 YFSETQ, per germline. Trimming stripped 3 bases from V and 3 bases from J, with 9 bases between. For the CDR3, the DNA is TGCGCCAGCAGCTCGTCCACAGAAGAGACCCAGTACTTC. Its translation: CASSSSTEETQYF.

This sequence joins TRBV11-2 and TRBJ2-5; D not certain. The DNA end lines up better with TRBJ2-7; the J call may be wrong. CDR1 and CDR2 from the germline V gene are SGHAT and FQNNGV. CDR3 length: 14 amino acids. The CDR3 nucleotides are TGTGCCAGCAGCTTCGGTACTGGTTTATACGAGCAGTACTTC. This gives the protein CASSFGTGLYEQYF.

In this sample, this clone turned up once. The rearrangement links TRBV5-6 to TRBJ1-3; D not certain. V was cut by 0 bases and J by 0 bases, with 10 bases left in between. The CDR3 loop spans 16 amino acids. The germline gives CDR1 SGHDT, CDR2 YYEEEE. The CDR3 DNA sequence: TGTGCCAGCAGCTTGGCCGTCAGGCGCTCTGGAAACACCATATATTTT. Translation gives CASSLAVRRSGNTIYF.

This clone was seen once. The CDR3 protein is CASSGGTGDQPQHF. CDR3 nucleotides: TGTGCCAGCAGCGGAGGGACGGGAGATCAGCCCCAGCATTTT. The gene calls are TRBV9 and TRBJ1-5, with a possible D match to TRBD1 (5 bases). V shed 3 bases and J shed 5 bases, with 12 bases lying between them. CDR3 size: 14 residues. Looked up from germline, CDR1 is SGDLS and CDR2 is YYNGEE. The full variable domain, completed using reference TRBV9 and TRBJ1-5, is DSGVTQTPKHLITATGQRVTLRCSPRSGDLSVYWYQQSLDQGLQFLIQYYNGEERAKGNILERFSAQQFPDLHSELNLSSLELGDSALYFCASSGGTGDQPQHFGDGTRLSIL.

The chain employs TRBV11-2 and TRBJ2-5, with TRBD2 matching over 7 bases. With the DNA end fitting TRBJ2-7 better, the J assignment may be wrong. The CDR3 runs 15 residues. Germline CDR1 SGHAT, CDR2 FQNNGV. The CDR3 protein is CASSSRGAGRNEQYF. The CDR3 DNA reads as TGTGCCAGCAGCTCCCGGGGAGCGGGAAGAAACGAGCAGTACTTC.